This T cell receptor (beta chain) came from a study of blood T cell repertoires in COVID-19. CDR3 length: 12 residues. The V end lost 5 bases, the J end lost 6 bases, and 8 bases lay between the germline ends. The authors' processing: Reference gene primer amplification gave nucleated cell count estimates. Measured with immunoSEQ multiplex PCR; TCRdb has only the in-frame clones, and not every one. V and J calls and clone size are given by that table; D and trimming were obtained from the DNA. In the table there are roughly 220,000 clones, 80% of which are singletons. Sequencing was performed on PBMCs or T cells enriched from blood (not recorded which). The sequence derives from a man aged 25-45 years with acute COVID-19. This chain joins TRBV12-3 or TRBV12-4 and TRBJ1-5; no firm D call. The chain's CDR3 is CASSMGVQPQHF. The CDR3 DNA reads as TGTGCCAGCAGTATGGGAGTTCAGCCCCAGCATTTT.